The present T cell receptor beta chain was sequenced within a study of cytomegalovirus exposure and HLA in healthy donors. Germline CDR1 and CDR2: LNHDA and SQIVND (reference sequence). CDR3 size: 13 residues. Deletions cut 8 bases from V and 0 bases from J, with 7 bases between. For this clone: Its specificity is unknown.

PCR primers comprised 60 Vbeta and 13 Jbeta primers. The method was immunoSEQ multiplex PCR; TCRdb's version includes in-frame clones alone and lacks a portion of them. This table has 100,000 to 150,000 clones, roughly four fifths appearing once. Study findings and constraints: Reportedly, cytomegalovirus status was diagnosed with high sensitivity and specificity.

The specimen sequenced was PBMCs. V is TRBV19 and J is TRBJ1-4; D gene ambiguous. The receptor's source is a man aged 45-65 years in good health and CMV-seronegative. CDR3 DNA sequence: TGTGCCAGTCGGGAGGCAACTAATGAAAAACTGTTTTTT. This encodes CASREATNEKLFF.